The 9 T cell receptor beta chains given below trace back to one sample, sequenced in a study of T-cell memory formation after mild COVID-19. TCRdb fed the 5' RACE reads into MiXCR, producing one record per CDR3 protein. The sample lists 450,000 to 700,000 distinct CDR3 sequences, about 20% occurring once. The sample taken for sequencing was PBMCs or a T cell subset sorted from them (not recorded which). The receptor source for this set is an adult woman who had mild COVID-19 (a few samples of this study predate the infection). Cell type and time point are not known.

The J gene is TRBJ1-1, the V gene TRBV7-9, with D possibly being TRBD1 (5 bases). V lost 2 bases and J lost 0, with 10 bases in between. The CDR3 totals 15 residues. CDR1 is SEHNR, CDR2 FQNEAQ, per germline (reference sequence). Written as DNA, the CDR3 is TGTGCCAGCAGCTTAACAGCGGGGGTGAACACTGAAGCTTTCTTT. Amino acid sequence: CASSLTAGVNTEAFF.

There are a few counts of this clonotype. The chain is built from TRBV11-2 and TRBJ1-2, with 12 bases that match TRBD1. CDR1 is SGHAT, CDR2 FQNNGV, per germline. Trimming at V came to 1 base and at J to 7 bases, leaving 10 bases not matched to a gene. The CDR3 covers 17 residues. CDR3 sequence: CASSLVGSGTGGGGYTF. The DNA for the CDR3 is TGTGCCAGCAGCTTAGTTGGTTCCGGGACAGGGGGCGGTGGCTACACCTTC.

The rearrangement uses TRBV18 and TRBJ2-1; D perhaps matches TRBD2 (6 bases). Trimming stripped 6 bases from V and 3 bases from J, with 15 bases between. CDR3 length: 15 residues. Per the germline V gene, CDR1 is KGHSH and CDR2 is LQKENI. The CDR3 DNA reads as TGTGCCAGCTCCGGCGGGCGTAGCGGCTACAATGAGCAGTTCTTC. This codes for CASSGGRSGYNEQFF. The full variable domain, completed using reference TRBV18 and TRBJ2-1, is NAGVMQNPRHLVRRRGQEARLRCSPMKGHSHVYWYRQLPEEGLKFMVYLQKENIIDESGMPKERFSAEFPKEGPSILRIQQVVRGDSAAYFCASSGGRSGYNEQFFGPGTRLTVL.

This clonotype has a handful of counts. CDR3 DNA: TGTGCCAGTAGACCTCGCGGGATGGGCAATCAGCCCCAGCATTTT. Residues: CASRPRGMGNQPQHF. The rearrangement joins TRBV19 to TRBJ1-5; no clear D gene. V lost 6 bases and J lost 2, with 14 bases in between. From germline, CDR1 is LNHDA and CDR2 SQIVND (reference sequence). The CDR3 has 15 amino acids.

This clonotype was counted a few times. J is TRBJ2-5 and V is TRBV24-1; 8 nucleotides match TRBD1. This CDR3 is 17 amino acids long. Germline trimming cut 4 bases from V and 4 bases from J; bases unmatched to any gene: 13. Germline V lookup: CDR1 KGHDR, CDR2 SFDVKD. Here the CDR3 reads CATSETRTGSRGETQYF. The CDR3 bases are TGTGCCACCAGTGAGACTAGGACAGGGTCGAGGGGAGAGACCCAGTACTTC.

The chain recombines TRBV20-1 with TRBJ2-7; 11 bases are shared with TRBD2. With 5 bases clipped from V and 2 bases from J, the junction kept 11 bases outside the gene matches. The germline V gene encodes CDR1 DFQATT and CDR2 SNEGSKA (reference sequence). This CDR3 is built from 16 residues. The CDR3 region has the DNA TGCAGTGCTGGGGGACTAGCGGAAAAACTTACCTACGAGCAGTACTTC. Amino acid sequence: CSAGGLAEKLTYEQYF.

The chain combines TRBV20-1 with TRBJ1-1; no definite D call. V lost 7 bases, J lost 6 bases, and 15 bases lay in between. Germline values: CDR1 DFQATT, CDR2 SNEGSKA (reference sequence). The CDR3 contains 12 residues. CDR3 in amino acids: CSVGKPIPEAFF. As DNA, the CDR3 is TGCAGTGTGGGTAAACCGATCCCTGAAGCTTTCTTT.

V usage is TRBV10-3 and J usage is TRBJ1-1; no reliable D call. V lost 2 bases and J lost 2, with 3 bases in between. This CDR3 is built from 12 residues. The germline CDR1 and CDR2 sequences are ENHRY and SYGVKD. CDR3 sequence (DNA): TGTGCCATCAGTGAGGCAAACACTGAAGCTTTCTTT. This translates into CAISEANTEAFF.

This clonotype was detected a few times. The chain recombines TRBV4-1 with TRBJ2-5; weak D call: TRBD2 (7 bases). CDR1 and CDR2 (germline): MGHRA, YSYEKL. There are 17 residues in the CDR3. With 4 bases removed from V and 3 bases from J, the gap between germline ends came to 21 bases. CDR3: CASSPRGAVLKKETQYF. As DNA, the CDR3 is TGCGCCAGCAGCCCCCGGGGGGCCGTGCTAAAAAAAGAGACCCAGTACTTC.